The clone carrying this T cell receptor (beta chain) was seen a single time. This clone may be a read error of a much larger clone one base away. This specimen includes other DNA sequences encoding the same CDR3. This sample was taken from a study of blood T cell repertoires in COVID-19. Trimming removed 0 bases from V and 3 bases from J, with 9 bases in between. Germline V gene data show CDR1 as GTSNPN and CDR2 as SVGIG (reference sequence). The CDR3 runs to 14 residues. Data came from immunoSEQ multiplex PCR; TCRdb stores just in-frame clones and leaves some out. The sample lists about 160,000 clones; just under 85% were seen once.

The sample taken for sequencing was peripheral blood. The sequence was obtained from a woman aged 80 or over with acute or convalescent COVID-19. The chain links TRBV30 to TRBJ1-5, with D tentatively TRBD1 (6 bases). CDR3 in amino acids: CAWSVGQSNQPQHF. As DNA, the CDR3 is TGTGCCTGGAGTGTCGGACAGTCCAATCAGCCCCAGCATTTT.